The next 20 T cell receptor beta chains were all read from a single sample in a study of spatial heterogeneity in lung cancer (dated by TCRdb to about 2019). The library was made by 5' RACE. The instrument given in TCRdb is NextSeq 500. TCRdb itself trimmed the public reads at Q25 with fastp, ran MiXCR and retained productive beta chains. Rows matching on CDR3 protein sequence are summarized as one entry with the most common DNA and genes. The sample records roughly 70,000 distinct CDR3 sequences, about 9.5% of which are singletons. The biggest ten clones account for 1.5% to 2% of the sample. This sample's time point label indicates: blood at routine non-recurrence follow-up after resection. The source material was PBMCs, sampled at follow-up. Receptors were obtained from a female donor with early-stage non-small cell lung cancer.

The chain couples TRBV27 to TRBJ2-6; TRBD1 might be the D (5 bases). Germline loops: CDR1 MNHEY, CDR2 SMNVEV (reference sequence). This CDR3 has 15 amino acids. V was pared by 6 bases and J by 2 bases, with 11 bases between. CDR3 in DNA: TGTGCCAGCAGCAATAAGGGGCCTGGGGCCAACGTCCTGACTTTC. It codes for CASSNKGPGANVLTF.

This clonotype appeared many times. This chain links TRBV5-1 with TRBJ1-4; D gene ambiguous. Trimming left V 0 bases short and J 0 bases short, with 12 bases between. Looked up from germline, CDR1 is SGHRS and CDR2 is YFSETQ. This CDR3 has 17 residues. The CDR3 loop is CASSLAPQLATNEKLFF. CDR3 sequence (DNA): TGCGCCAGCAGCTTGGCCCCACAGCTCGCAACTAATGAAAAACTGTTTTTT. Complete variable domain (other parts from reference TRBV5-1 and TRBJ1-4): KAGVTQTPRYLIKTRGQQVTLSCSPISGHRSVSWYQQTPGQGLQFLFEYFSETQRNKGNFPGRFSGRQFSNSRSEMNVSTLELGDSALYLCASSLAPQLATNEKLFFGSGTQLSVL.

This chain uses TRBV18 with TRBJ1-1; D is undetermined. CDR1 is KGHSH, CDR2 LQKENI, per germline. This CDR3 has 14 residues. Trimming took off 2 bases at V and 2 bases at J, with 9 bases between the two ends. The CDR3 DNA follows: TGTGCCAGCTCACCAGCGGACGGAAACACTGAAGCTTTCTTT. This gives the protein CASSPADGNTEAFF. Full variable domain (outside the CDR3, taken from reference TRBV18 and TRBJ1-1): NAGVMQNPRHLVRRRGQEARLRCSPMKGHSHVYWYRQLPEEGLKFMVYLQKENIIDESGMPKERFSAEFPKEGPSILRIQQVVRGDSAAYFCASSPADGNTEAFFGQGTRLTVV.

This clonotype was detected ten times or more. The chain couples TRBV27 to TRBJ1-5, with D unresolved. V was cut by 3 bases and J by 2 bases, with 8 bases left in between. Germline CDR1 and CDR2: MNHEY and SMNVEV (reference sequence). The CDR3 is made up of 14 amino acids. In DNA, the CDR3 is TGTGCCAGCAGTTTCCATAGCGGCAATCAGCCCCAGCATTTT. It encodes CASSFHSGNQPQHF.

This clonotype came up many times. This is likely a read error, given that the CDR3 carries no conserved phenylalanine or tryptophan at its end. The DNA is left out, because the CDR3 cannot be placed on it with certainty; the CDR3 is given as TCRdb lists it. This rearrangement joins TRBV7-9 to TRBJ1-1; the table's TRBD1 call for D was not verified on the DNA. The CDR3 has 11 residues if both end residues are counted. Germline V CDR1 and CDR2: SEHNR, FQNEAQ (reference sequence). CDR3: CASNLLGQGAY.

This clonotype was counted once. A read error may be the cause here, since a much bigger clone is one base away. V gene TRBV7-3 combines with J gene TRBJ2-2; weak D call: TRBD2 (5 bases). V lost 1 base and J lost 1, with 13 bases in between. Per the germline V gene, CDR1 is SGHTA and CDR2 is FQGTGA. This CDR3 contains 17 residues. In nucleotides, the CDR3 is TGTGCCAGCAGCTTAAACTCCGGGGAGAAGAACACCGGGGAGCTGTTTTTT. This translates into CASSLNSGEKNTGELFF.

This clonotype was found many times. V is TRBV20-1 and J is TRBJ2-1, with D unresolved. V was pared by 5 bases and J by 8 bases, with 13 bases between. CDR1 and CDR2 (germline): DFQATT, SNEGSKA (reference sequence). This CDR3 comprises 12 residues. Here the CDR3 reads CSAPPLGYEQFF. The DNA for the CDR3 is TGCAGTGCTCCCCCCTTGGGGTATGAGCAGTTCTTC.

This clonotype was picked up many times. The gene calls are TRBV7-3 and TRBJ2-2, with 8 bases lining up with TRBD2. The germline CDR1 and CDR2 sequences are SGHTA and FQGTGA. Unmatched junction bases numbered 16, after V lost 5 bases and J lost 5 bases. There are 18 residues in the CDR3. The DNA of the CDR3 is TGTGCCAGCAGCCCCCGGGAGGGAGGGCCTAAAGGGACCGGGGAGCTGTTTTTT. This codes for CASSPREGGPKGTGELFF.

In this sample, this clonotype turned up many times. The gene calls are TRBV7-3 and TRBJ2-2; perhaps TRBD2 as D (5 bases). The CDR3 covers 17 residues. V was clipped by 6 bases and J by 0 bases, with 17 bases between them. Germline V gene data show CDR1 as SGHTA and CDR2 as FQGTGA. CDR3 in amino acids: CASSQEVVNANTGELFF. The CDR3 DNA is TGTGCCAGCAGTCAGGAGGTTGTGAACGCGAACACCGGGGAGCTGTTTTTT.

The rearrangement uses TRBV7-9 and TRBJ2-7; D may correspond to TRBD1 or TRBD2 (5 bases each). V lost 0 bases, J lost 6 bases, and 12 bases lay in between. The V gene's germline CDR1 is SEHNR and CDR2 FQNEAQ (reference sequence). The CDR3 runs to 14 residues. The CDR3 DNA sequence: TGTGCCAGCAGCTTAGCGGGGACCGAGGGCGAGCAGTACTTC. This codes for CASSLAGTEGEQYF.

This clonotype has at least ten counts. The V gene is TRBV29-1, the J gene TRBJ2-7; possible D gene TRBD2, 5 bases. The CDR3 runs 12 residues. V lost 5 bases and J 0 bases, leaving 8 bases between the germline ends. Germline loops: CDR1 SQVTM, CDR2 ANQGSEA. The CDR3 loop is CSVKRSSYEQYF. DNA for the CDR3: TGCAGCGTTAAGCGGAGCTCCTACGAGCAGTACTTC.

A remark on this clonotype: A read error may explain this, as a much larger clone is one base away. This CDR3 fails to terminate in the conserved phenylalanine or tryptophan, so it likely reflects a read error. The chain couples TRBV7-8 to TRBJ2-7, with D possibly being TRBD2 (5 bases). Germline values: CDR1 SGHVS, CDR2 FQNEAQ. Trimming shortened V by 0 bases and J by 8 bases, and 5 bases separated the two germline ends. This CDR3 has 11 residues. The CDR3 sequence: CASSLAGKQYL. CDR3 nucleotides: TGTGCCAGCAGCTTAGCCGGGAAGCAGTACCTC.

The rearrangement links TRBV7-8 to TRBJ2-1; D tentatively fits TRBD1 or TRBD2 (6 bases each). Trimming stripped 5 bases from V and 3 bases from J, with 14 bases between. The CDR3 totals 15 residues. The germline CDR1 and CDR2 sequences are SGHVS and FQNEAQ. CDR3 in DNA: TGTGCCAGCAGCCCTACGGAGGGGGGCTACAATGAGCAGTTCTTC. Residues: CASSPTEGGYNEQFF.

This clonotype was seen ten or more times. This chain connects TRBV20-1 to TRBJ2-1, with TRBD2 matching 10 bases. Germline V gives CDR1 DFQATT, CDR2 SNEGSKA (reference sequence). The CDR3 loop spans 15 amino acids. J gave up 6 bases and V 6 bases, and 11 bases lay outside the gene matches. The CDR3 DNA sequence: TGCAGTGCCCCCATAGCGGGGGGACTGGGCAATGAGCAGTTCTTC. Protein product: CSAPIAGGLGNEQFF.

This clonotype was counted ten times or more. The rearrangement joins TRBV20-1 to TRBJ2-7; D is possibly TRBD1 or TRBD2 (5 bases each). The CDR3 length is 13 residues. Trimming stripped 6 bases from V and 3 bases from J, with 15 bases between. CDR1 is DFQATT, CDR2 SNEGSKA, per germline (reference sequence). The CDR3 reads CSASGTDFYEQYF. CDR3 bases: TGCAGTGCCTCCGGGACCGATTTCTACGAGCAGTACTTC.

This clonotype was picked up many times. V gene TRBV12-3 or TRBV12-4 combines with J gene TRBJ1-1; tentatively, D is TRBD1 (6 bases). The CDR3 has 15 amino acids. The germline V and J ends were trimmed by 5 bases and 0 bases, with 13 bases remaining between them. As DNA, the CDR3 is TGTGCCAGCAGTCCCGAGGGACACATGAACACTGAAGCTTTCTTT. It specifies CASSPEGHMNTEAFF.

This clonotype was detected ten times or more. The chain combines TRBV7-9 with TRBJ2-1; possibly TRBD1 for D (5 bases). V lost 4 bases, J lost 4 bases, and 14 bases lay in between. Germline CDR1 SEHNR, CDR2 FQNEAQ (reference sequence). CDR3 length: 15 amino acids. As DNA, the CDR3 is TGTGCCAGCAGCTCTTTCGGCCGACAGTACAATGAGCAGTTCTTC. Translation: CASSSFGRQYNEQFF.

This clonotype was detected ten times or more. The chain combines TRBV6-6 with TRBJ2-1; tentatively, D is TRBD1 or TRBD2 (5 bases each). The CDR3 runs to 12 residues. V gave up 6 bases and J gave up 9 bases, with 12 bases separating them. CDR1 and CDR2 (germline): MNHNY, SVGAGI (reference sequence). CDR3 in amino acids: CASRFEGSEQFF. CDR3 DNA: TGTGCCAGCAGATTCGAGGGGAGTGAGCAGTTCTTC.

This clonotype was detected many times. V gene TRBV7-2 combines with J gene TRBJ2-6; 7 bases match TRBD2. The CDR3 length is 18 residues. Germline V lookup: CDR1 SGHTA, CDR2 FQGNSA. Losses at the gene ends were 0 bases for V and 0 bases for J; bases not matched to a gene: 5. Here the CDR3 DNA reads TGTGCCAGCAGCTTAGCAGCACTAGCGAGCTCTGGGGCCAACGTCCTGACTTTC. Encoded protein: CASSLAALASSGANVLTF.

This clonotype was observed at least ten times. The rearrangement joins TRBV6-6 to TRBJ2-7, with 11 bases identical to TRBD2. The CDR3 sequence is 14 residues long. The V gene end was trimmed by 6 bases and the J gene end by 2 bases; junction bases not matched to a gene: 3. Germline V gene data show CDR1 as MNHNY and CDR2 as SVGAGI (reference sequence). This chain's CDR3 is CASRGLAEAYEQYF. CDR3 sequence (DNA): TGTGCCAGCAGGGGACTAGCGGAAGCCTACGAGCAGTACTTC.